This note documents a single TCR beta chain sequence. Its matching antigen is unknown. Assay: immunoSEQ multiplex PCR; the TCRdb copy retains only in-frame clones and omits some. This sample has tens of thousands of clones, with roughly 90% found just once. The entry originates in a study of T cell responses to AZD1222 COVID-19 vaccine. Study results and caveats: Repertoire sampling happened only post peak T cell response. Donors were largely white British and mainly female; clonal diversity was possibly underestimated. Only six or seven AZD1222 recipients were seropositive at baseline. Dominant at 160-218 and 743-854, vaccine-associated CD4 TCRs also spanned spike.

CDR1 and CDR2 (germline): MNHEY, SMNVEV (reference sequence). The CDR3 is made up of 13 amino acids. V was trimmed by 8 bases and J by 11 bases, leaving 21 bases between them. The source material was peripheral blood, sampled on day 0 of AZD1222 vaccination. The V gene is TRBV27, the J gene TRBJ1-1; perhaps TRBD1 as D (5 bases). The receptor comes from an adult in good health. CDR3 DNA sequence: TGTGCCAGCCGCCTAGGAGGGGCGGCACGGGCTTTCTTT. Amino acids: CASRLGGAARAFF.